One sample yielded the 20 T cell receptor beta chains listed below, sequenced in a study of T cell changes during pregnancy in multiple sclerosis. Libraries were prepared by immunoSEQ multiplex PCR; TCRdb keeps only in-frame clonotypes and omits some of them. The sample has more than 80,000 clones, about 90% seen once; the top ten hold less than 2%. The sequencing used peripheral blood, collected after pregnancy. These receptors were taken from a female donor with multiple sclerosis, enrolled in a pregnancy study.

This clone was picked up one time. The V gene is TRBV6-6, the J gene TRBJ1-1; D is unresolved. V was cut by 2 bases and J by 1 base, with 11 bases left in between. Germline CDR1 reads MNHNY; CDR2 reads SVGAGI (reference sequence). This CDR3 has 15 amino acids. The CDR3 loop reads CASSYGLSGNTEAFF. The DNA of the CDR3 is TGTGCCAGCAGTTACGGACTGTCAGGGAACACTGAAGCTTTCTTT.

V gene TRBV12-1 combines with J gene TRBJ1-5; TRBD1, the D gene given by the table, was not confirmed from the DNA. TRBV12-1 is recorded as a pseudogene. The CDR3 is 19 residues long. CDR3 region: CASSFGPRDRDYSNQPQHF. The CDR3 DNA is TGTGCCAGCAGCTTTGGGCCCCGGGACAGGGATTATAGCAATCAGCCCCAGCATTTT.

This rearrangement joins TRBV28 to TRBJ2-2; no reliable D call. The V and J ends lost 6 bases and 5 bases respectively, with 16 bases between them. CDR1 and CDR2 from the germline V gene are MDHEN and SYDVKM. This CDR3 is built from 15 residues. In DNA form, the CDR3 reads TGTGCCAGCAGCTCTAGTGGATATGGTACCGGGGAGCTGTTTTTT. As protein: CASSSSGYGTGELFF. Variable domain in full (rest from reference TRBV28 and TRBJ2-2): DVKVTQSSRYLVKRTGEKVFLECVQDMDHENMFWYRQDPGLGLRLIYFSYDVKMKEKGDIPEGYSVSREKKERFSLILESASTNQTSMYLCASSSSGYGTGELFFGEGSRLTVL.

V is TRBV2 and J is TRBJ1-5; TRBD1 aligns across 10 bases. The CDR3 is made up of 16 amino acids. CDR1 and CDR2 from the germline V gene are SNHLY and FYNNEI. After removal of 8 bases from V and 0 bases from J, the junction contained 7 bases not matched to a gene. CDR3 nucleotides: TGTGCCAGCCGGGACAGGGGTCATTATAGCAATCAGCCCCAGCATTTT. It specifies CASRDRGHYSNQPQHF. The full variable domain, rest sourced from reference TRBV2 and TRBJ1-5, is EPEVTQTPSHQVTQMGQEVILRCVPISNHLYFYWYRQILGQKVEFLVSFYNNEISEKSEIFDDQFSVERPDGSNFTLKIRSTKLEDSAMYFCASRDRGHYSNQPQHFGDGTRLSIL.

The chain combines TRBV5-4 with TRBJ2-5, with a possible D match to TRBD1 (5 bases). There are 14 residues in the CDR3. V was shortened by 2 bases and J by 2 bases, with 10 bases between the two germline ends. Germline V gives CDR1 SGHNT, CDR2 YYREEE (reference sequence). DNA for the CDR3: TGTGCCAGCAGCTTAGGAGACAGACAAGAGACCCAGTACTTC. As protein: CASSLGDRQETQYF.

J is TRBJ2-1 and V is TRBV27; maybe TRBD2 (5 bases). The germline V and J ends were trimmed by 2 bases and 2 bases, with 16 bases remaining between them. Germline-derived CDR1 and CDR2 are MNHEY and SMNVEV (reference sequence). The CDR3 extends over 17 amino acids. The CDR3 spells CASSLGVAGRPYNEQFF. For the CDR3, the DNA is TGTGCCAGCAGTTTAGGTGTGGCGGGTCGCCCCTACAATGAGCAGTTCTTC.

The chain carries TRBV6-5 and TRBJ2-2, with 8 bases that match TRBD1. The CDR3 has 15 residues. V lost 7 bases and J lost 1; bases outside the gene matches: 5. The germline V gene encodes CDR1 MNHEY and CDR2 SVGAGI. In nucleotides, the CDR3 is TGTGCCAGCACCAAAACAGGGGGGAACACCGGGGAGCTGTTTTTT. Amino acid sequence: CASTKTGGNTGELFF.

The chain combines TRBV18 with TRBJ2-5, with 9 bases fitting TRBD2. The CDR3 has 14 residues. Germline V gives CDR1 KGHSH, CDR2 LQKENI. V lost 8 bases and J lost 5; bases outside the gene matches: 9. The CDR3 DNA follows: TGTGCCAGCCACTTTAGCGGGAGTCGTGAGACCCAGTACTTC. Residues: CASHFSGSRETQYF.

The CDR3: CASSLVAGGSGSQYF. In nucleotides, the CDR3 is TGTGCCAGCAGCTTAGTAGCGGGAGGGTCCGGGTCCCAGTACTTC. This chain connects TRBV7-2 to TRBJ2-5; 11 nucleotides align to TRBD2. The germline V gene has CDR1 SGHTA and CDR2 FQGNSA. This CDR3 region has 15 residues. J was trimmed by 9 bases and V by 1 base; bases with no gene match: 7.

This rearrangement joins TRBV2 to TRBJ1-4; TRBD1 aligns across 7 bases. Germline V gene sequence: CDR1 SNHLY, CDR2 FYNNEI. This CDR3 comprises 15 residues. V gave up 2 bases and J gave up 7 bases; unmatched junction bases: 7. CDR3 loop: CASSEWVGGGEKLFF. The CDR3 DNA reads as TGTGCCAGCAGTGAATGGGTAGGGGGCGGTGAAAAACTGTTTTTT.

The chain couples TRBV19 to TRBJ2-2, with D possibly matching TRBD2 (6 bases). The V end lost 7 bases, the J end lost 7 bases, and 16 bases lay between the germline ends. This CDR3 region has 14 residues. The germline gives CDR1 LNHDA, CDR2 SQIVND (reference sequence). Here the CDR3 DNA reads TGTGCCAGTAATAATCGGAGGGCTGGCGGGGAGCTGTTTTTT. It specifies CASNNRRAGGELFF. The full variable domain, in which reference TRBV19 and TRBJ2-2 provide the parts outside the CDR3, is DGGITQSPKYLFRKEGQNVTLSCEQNLNHDAMYWYRQDPGQGLRLIYYSQIVNDFQKGDIAEGYSVSREKKESFPLTVTSAQKNPTAFYLCASNNRRAGGELFFGEGSRLTVL.

The chain couples TRBV7-2 to TRBJ1-1, with D tentatively TRBD1 (5 bases). The CDR3 extends over 13 amino acids. From germline, CDR1 is SGHTA and CDR2 FQGNSA. The ends were cut back, 4 bases at V and 1 base at J, with 7 bases in the middle. The CDR3 nucleotides are TGTGCCAGCAGCTACACAGGGAACACTGAAGCTTTCTTT. As protein: CASSYTGNTEAFF. Together with reference TRBV7-2 and TRBJ1-1, the CDR3 gives the full variable domain: GAGVSQSPSNKVTEKGKDVELRCDPISGHTALYWYRQSLGQGLEFLIYFQGNSAPDKSGLPSDRFSAERTGGSVSTLTIQRTQQEDSAVYLCASSYTGNTEAFFGQGTRLTVV.

The J gene is TRBJ2-7, the V gene TRBV6-1; 9 nucleotides agree with TRBD1. V shed 7 bases, J shed 2 bases, and the junction held 3 bases outside the gene matches. The CDR3 extends over 13 amino acids. Germline V gives CDR1 MNHNS, CDR2 SASEGT. The CDR3 loop reads CASNRQGAYEQYF. In nucleotides, the CDR3 is TGTGCCAGCAACCGACAGGGGGCCTACGAGCAGTACTTC.

The chain is built from TRBV10-3 and TRBJ2-2; possible D gene TRBD2, 6 bases. Trimming took 4 bases from V and 4 from J, leaving 13 bases between them. Germline-derived CDR1 and CDR2 are ENHRY and SYGVKD. The CDR3 is made up of 15 amino acids. CDR3 residues: CAISGEVGSTGELFF. The CDR3 DNA reads as TGTGCCATCAGTGGGGAGGTGGGGTCCACCGGGGAGCTGTTTTTT.

The rearrangement uses TRBV9 and TRBJ2-6; a weak D match, TRBD2 (6 bases). This CDR3 is 17 amino acids long. Trimming took off 4 bases at V and 3 bases at J, with 17 bases between the two ends. Germline CDR1 SGDLS, CDR2 YYNGEE. The CDR3 DNA reads as TGTGCCAGCAGCCCGGGAGCCCAGGGTCATGGGGCCAACGTCCTGACTTTC. Protein sequence: CASSPGAQGHGANVLTF.

This chain uses TRBV19 with TRBJ1-2, with D possibly being TRBD1 (5 bases). Germline V gives CDR1 LNHDA, CDR2 SQIVND (reference sequence). The CDR3 is made up of 13 amino acids. Trimming stripped 8 bases from V and 4 bases from J, with 14 bases between. The CDR3 coding sequence is TGTGCCAGTCTTCCAGGGTCGGGCTATGGCTACACCTTC. This codes for CASLPGSGYGYTF. The full variable domain, with the rest looked up from reference TRBV19 and TRBJ1-2, is DGGITQSPKYLFRKEGQNVTLSCEQNLNHDAMYWYRQDPGQGLRLIYYSQIVNDFQKGDIAEGYSVSREKKESFPLTVTSAQKNPTAFYLCASLPGSGYGYTFGSGTRLTVV.

The rearrangement uses TRBV21-1 and TRBJ2-7; TRBD2 is taken as the D call from the table, unchecked against the DNA. TRBV21-1 is marked as a pseudogene. The CDR3 runs to 10 residues. The CDR3 protein is CAGRDCLPGF. The CDR3 DNA follows: TGTGCCGGACGGGACTGTCTTCCGGGCTTC.

The rearrangement joins TRBV6-1 to TRBJ2-7, with 7 bases lining up with TRBD1. Germline V lookup: CDR1 MNHNS, CDR2 SASEGT. CDR3 length: 14 residues. V shed 2 bases and J 2 bases; nucleotides not matched to a gene: 3. CDR3 region: CASSERTGPYEQYF. CDR3 DNA sequence: TGTGCCAGCAGTGAACGGACAGGACCCTACGAGCAGTACTTC.

This clone was seen more than once but under ten times. The chain carries TRBV10-3 and TRBJ2-7; TRBD2 matches at 8 bases. Germline V gives CDR1 ENHRY, CDR2 SYGVKD. The CDR3 totals 13 residues. V lost 10 bases and J lost 0; bases outside the gene matches: 5. CDR3 sequence (DNA): TGTGCCACTGCACTAGCGGCCTCCTACGAGCAGTACTTC. It specifies CATALAASYEQYF.

The chain employs TRBV28 and TRBJ2-7; 10 nucleotides line up with TRBD1. The germline CDR1 and CDR2 sequences are MDHEN and SYDVKM. This CDR3 region has 14 residues. Losses at the gene ends were 10 bases for V and 0 bases for J; bases not matched to a gene: 6. The CDR3 nucleotides are TGTGCCACTGGGGGACAGGGGATCTCCTACGAGCAGTACTTC. Protein: CATGGQGISYEQYF.